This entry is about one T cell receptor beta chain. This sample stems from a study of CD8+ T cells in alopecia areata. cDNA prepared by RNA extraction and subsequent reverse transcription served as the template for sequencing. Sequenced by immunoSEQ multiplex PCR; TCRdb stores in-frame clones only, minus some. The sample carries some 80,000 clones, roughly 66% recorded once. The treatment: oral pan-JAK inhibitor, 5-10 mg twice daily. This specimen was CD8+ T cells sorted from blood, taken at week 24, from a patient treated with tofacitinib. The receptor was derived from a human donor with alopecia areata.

The CDR3 DNA reads TGTGCCAGCAGCCAGGACAGGGGAAAGGTAGAGACCCAGTACTTC. The encoded protein is CASSQDRGKVETQYF. The V gene is TRBV7-8, the J gene TRBJ2-5; TRBD1 matches at 9 bases. Trimming took 5 bases from V and 4 from J; bases not matched to a gene: 8. CDR1 and CDR2 (germline): SGHVS, FQNEAQ. The CDR3 loop spans 15 amino acids.